This T cell receptor (beta chain) appears in the sequencing data of a study of CD4 T cells in relation to SARS-CoV-2 and coronaviruses. The germline V and J ends were trimmed by 2 bases and 0 bases, with 11 bases remaining between them. CDR1 and CDR2 from the germline V gene are SGHNT and YENEEA. The CDR3 sequence is 15 residues long. Only in-frame clones appear in the TCRdb table, and some are missing; sequencing was by immunoSEQ multiplex PCR. This sample has about 65,000 clones, with about 89% found just once. Before the COVID-19 pandemic, during about 2011-2019, CD4+ T cells were taken from unexposed donors.

This chain uses TRBV11-3 with TRBJ2-7; possibly TRBD1 or TRBD2 for D (5 bases each). Sequencing was carried out using memory CD4+ T cells from PBMCs. The sequence derives from a human donor in good health. CDR3 residues: CASSLYGASSYEQYF. For the CDR3, the DNA is TGTGCCAGCAGCTTATACGGGGCAAGCTCCTACGAGCAGTACTTC.